These T cell receptor beta chains were read from a single sample in a study of tumor-infiltrating lymphocytes in oesophageal squamous cell carcinoma. TCRdb recomputed calls from the PCR reads with MiXCR, one row per CDR3 protein. The sample gives some 10,000 distinct CDR3 sequences, 52% of which show up once; roughly 19% is in the top ten. The specimen sequenced was esophageal tumor tissue. Receptors were obtained from a female donor with esophageal squamous cell carcinoma. Both conserved end residues are part of each CDR3. The order of the fields is D gene, V gene, clone size, J gene, CDR3 protein, CDR3 DNA. The D gene is left open where the match is weak. Clone sizes are given selectively: once, few, many, or a class where the clone is expanded.

d_gene: TRBD2; v_gene: TRBV7-1; abundance: NA; j_gene: TRBJ2-7; CDR3aa: CASSPSSGRAKNEQYF; CDR3nt: TGTGCCAGCAGCCCGAGTAGCGGGAGGGCCAAGAATGAGCAGTACTTC
d_gene: TRBD2; v_gene: TRBV7-6; abundance: once; j_gene: TRBJ2-3; CDR3aa: CASSFRLAGISTDTQYF; CDR3nt: TGTGCCAGCAGCTTTAGACTAGCGGGGATTAGCACAGATACGCAGTATTTT
d_gene: NA; v_gene: TRBV7-2; abundance: NA; j_gene: TRBJ1-2; CDR3aa: CASSKSQGNYGYTF; CDR3nt: TGTGCCAGCAGTAAATCCCAGGGGAACTATGGCTACACCTTC
d_gene: NA; v_gene: TRBV24-1; abundance: NA; j_gene: TRBJ1-2; CDR3aa: CATSQGRDGYTF; CDR3nt: TGTGCCACCAGTCAGGGGCGGGATGGCTACACCTTC
d_gene: NA; v_gene: TRBV7-6; abundance: NA; j_gene: TRBJ2-7; CDR3aa: CASSSYHEQYF; CDR3nt: TGTGCCAGCAGCTCCTACCACGAGCAGTACTTC
d_gene: NA; v_gene: TRBV12-2; abundance: NA; j_gene: TRBJ2-7; CDR3aa: CASRLLAAPGLLSYEQYF; CDR3nt: TGTGCAAGTCGCTTATTGGCAGCTCCGGGACTCCTCTCCTACGAGCAGTACTTC
d_gene: TRBD1; v_gene: TRBV12-3/TRBV12-4; abundance: large; j_gene: TRBJ1-1; CDR3aa: CASRNRGVNTEAFF; CDR3nt: TGTGCCAGCAGAAACAGGGGCGTGAACACTGAAGCTTTCTTT
d_gene: TRBD2; v_gene: TRBV7-8; abundance: NA; j_gene: TRBJ2-2; CDR3aa: CASSQGGLAGITGELFF; CDR3nt: TGTGCCAGCAGCCAAGGGGGGCTAGCGGGGATCACCGGGGAGCTGTTTTTT
d_gene: TRBD1; v_gene: TRBV7-3; abundance: few; j_gene: TRBJ2-5; CDR3aa: CASSLVGQGKETQYF; CDR3nt: TGTGCCAGCAGCTTGGTGGGACAGGGGAAGGAGACCCAGTACTTC
d_gene: TRBD2; v_gene: TRBV11-2; abundance: few; j_gene: TRBJ2-1; CDR3aa: CASSRRGSGGYNEQFF; CDR3nt: TGTGCCAGCAGCCGGCGGGGGAGCGGGGGCTACAATGAGCAGTTCTTC
d_gene: TRBD2; v_gene: TRBV5-1; abundance: few; j_gene: TRBJ2-3; CDR3aa: CASSLVPSGGPLHTDTQYF; CDR3nt: TGCGCCAGCAGCTTGGTGCCTAGCGGGGGGCCGCTCCACACAGATACGCAGTATTTT
d_gene: NA; v_gene: TRBV6-1; abundance: many; j_gene: TRBJ1-1; CDR3aa: CASSFTALNTEAFF; CDR3nt: TGTGCCAGCAGTTTCACAGCCTTGAACACTGAAGCTTTCTTT
d_gene: NA; v_gene: TRBV7-6; abundance: NA; j_gene: TRBJ2-3; CDR3aa: CASSSLGPPVDTQYF; CDR3nt: TGTGCCAGCAGCTCACTAGGGCCCCCGGTAGATACGCAGTATTTT
d_gene: NA; v_gene: TRBV11-2; abundance: NA; j_gene: TRBJ1-6; CDR3aa: CASSAGRDNSPLHF; CDR3nt: TGTGCCAGCAGCGCGGGACGGGATAATTCACCCCTCCACTTT
d_gene: TRBD2; v_gene: TRBV5-6; abundance: many; j_gene: TRBJ2-7; CDR3aa: CASSEWASGLFEQYF; CDR3nt: TGTGCCAGCAGCGAGTGGGCTAGCGGGCTCTTCGAGCAGTACTTC
d_gene: NA; v_gene: TRBV12-3/TRBV12-4; abundance: medium-sized; j_gene: TRBJ2-5; CDR3aa: CASSLAPGTLPATQYF; CDR3nt: TGTGCCAGCAGTTTAGCGCCTGGGACCCTCCCAGCGACCCAGTACTTC
d_gene: NA; v_gene: TRBV5-1; abundance: many; j_gene: TRBJ2-5; CDR3aa: CASSLWGEGQETQYF; CDR3nt: TGCGCCAGCAGCTTGTGGGGGGAAGGCCAAGAGACCCAGTACTTC
d_gene: TRBD2; v_gene: TRBV11-3; abundance: few; j_gene: TRBJ2-1; CDR3aa: CASSLGTSGLDEQFF; CDR3nt: TGTGCCAGCAGTTTAGGGACTAGCGGCTTGGATGAGCAGTTCTTC
d_gene: NA; v_gene: TRBV12-3/TRBV12-4; abundance: NA; j_gene: TRBJ2-3; CDR3aa: CASSFGPDTQYF; CDR3nt: TGTGCCAGCAGTTTTGGTCCCGATACGCAGTATTTT
d_gene: TRBD2; v_gene: TRBV11-2; abundance: NA; j_gene: TRBJ2-7; CDR3aa: CASSPGTSGRSYEQYF; CDR3nt: TGTGCCAGCAGCCCCGGGACTAGCGGGAGGTCCTACGAGCAGTACTTC